Given below is one T cell receptor beta chain in context. Only in-frame clones appear in the TCRdb table, and some are missing; sequencing was by immunoSEQ multiplex PCR. The sample has about 63,000 clones, around 87% seen once. Trimming took 1 base from V and 4 from J, leaving 1 base between them. The CDR3 has 11 residues. Germline lookup yields CDR1 SGHAT and CDR2 FQNNGV. These data come from a study of OX40 agonist ivuxolimab in advanced cancers. About the research overall: The mean age was about 61 years, ranging from about 20 to 79, with more than 70% of participants male.

The sequence derives from an adult with an advanced solid tumor such as melanoma, head and neck, liver or kidney cancer. The starting material was CD4+ or CD8+ T cells sorted from blood, obtained in a trial of the OX40 agonist ivuxolimab. The rearrangement joins TRBV11-2 to TRBJ2-5; no clear D gene. CDR3 nucleotides: TGTGCCAGCAGCTTAGCAGAGACCCAGTACTTC. Protein: CASSLAETQYF.